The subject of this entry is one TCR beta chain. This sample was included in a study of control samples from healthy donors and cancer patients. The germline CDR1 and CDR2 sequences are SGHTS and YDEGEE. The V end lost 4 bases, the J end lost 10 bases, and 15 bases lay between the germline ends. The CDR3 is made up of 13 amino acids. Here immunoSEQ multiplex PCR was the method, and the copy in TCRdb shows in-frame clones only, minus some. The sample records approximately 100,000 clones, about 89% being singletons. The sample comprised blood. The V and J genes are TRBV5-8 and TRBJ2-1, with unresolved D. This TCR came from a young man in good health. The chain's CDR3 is CASSPLYREEQFF. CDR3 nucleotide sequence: TGTGCCAGCAGCCCTCTCTATAGAGAGGAGCAGTTCTTC.